Given below is one TCR beta chain in context. The sample belongs to a study of shared clonotypes between healthy human individuals. Genomic DNA of each subset was evenly split across several immunoSEQ plates. Using immunoSEQ multiplex PCR, the repertoire was profiled, and TCRdb retains in-frame clones only, with some absent. The sample lists about 480,000 clones; 60% to 80% were seen once. This CDR3 is built from 13 residues. V was pared by 7 bases and J by 2 bases, with 11 bases between. Per germline, CDR1 MNHEY and CDR2 SVGAGI. The gene calls are TRBV6-5 and TRBJ2-5, with D tentatively TRBD2 (5 bases). The TCR comes from a woman aged 40-49 years in good health. Some clones in this sample may be carry-over from other donors' samples. Sequencing was performed on PBMCs. The CDR3: CASTQEAQETQYF. CDR3 coding DNA: TGTGCCAGCACCCAGGAGGCTCAAGAGACCCAGTACTTC.